This T cell receptor beta chain was captured by sequencing in a study of blood T cells in healthy people across ages. A sample-barcoded 5' primer and a J-beta primer mix were used in a second PCR of roughly 7 to 12 cycles. MiXCR, applied by TCRdb to the 5' RACE reads, yields one record per CDR3 protein. The sample yields hundreds of thousands of distinct CDR3 sequences, about 25% seen once. Study results and limitations: More naive CD4+ cells and higher diversity were found in long-lived than in aged donors. Researchers deemed the diversity estimates from one million T cells underestimates.

CDR1 is SGHVS and CDR2 is FQNEAQ in the germline V gene. The CDR3 spans 14 residues. This clonotype was counted only a few times. Antigen: not known. The same sample was also studied in work on T cells of mothers and their children.

The sequenced sample was blood. This chain joins TRBV7-8 and TRBJ2-7, with D hard to call. The end of the DNA is better explained by TRBJ2-4, so the J call may be wrong. This receptor was identified in a boy between 2 and 10 years old in good health. The CDR3 protein is CASSLDLIDHIQYF. The CDR3 DNA reads as TGTGCCAGCAGCCTAGACCTAATTGACCACATTCAGTACTTC.